This T cell receptor (beta chain) originates from a study of vaccination effects on CD4 cells after COVID-19. Study outcomes and limitations: In vaccinees who were healthy, merely 1 out of 255 vaccine-induced clones cross-reacted with common cold coronaviruses. At late timepoints after vaccination, vaccine- and infection-induced clones shrank markedly.

Repertoires were generated with immunoSEQ multiplex PCR, while TCRdb's copy carries only in-frame clones and drops some. Seen here are 30,000 or so clones, approximately 75% observed once, and the top ten hold 9% to 15%. After removal of 6 bases from V and 8 bases from J, the junction contained 8 bases not matched to a gene. The CDR3 is made up of 13 amino acids. CDR1 is KGHSH and CDR2 is LQKENI in the germline V gene. Antigen-specific CD4+ T cells expanded by the ViraFEST assay with viral peptide pools were then sequenced. Isolation of CD4+ T cells took place after about 10 days of culture. Each person got two doses of an mRNA SARS-CoV-2 vaccine, BNT162b2 or mRNA-1273. Nucleocapsid antibodies were negative in the vaccine recipients, who had never had SARS-CoV-2 infection. Of note for this clone: Its antigen is not known.

The chain uses TRBV18 and TRBJ1-2, with 8 bases fitting TRBD1. Sequenced here: CD4+ T cells from PBMCs cultured with HCoV-229E spike peptides, sampled after COVID-19 vaccination. This TCR derives from a human donor who received a COVID-19 vaccine. DNA of the CDR3: TGTGCCAGCTCTCCTCAACGGGACAGGGGCTACACCTTC. Its protein is CASSPQRDRGYTF. Full variable domain (remainder filled in from reference TRBV18 and TRBJ1-2): NAGVMQNPRHLVRRRGQEARLRCSPMKGHSHVYWYRQLPEEGLKFMVYLQKENIIDESGMPKERFSAEFPKEGPSILRIQQVVRGDSAAYFCASSPQRDRGYTFGSGTRLTVV.